A selection of T cell receptor beta chains follows, all from one sample in a study of blood T cell repertoires in COVID-19. Using immunoSEQ multiplex PCR, the repertoire was profiled, and TCRdb retains in-frame clones only, with some absent. Of under 300,000 clones in the sample, over 75% were seen once. The sequenced sample was peripheral blood. These receptors all come from a middle-aged woman who had recovered from COVID-19. Both conserved end residues are trimmed from each CDR3. The order of the fields is J gene, V gene, CDR3 length, clone size, CDR3 protein. Clone size appears in some rows only: once, few, many, or a class for an expanded clone.

>TRBJ2-1|TRBV11-3|11|-
ASSLVSANEQF
>TRBJ2-4|TRBV27|12|-
ASSFGGAFNIQY
>TRBJ2-1|TRBV12-5|17|-
ASGLFGLAGGSSYNEQF
>TRBJ1-3|TRBV23-1|14|-
ASSQGRRGPGNTIY
>TRBJ1-1|TRBV18|13|once
ASSPRSGVDTEAF
>TRBJ1-2|TRBV19|13|-
ASTDQGTANYGYT
>TRBJ1-6|TRBV7-9|13|-
ASSSSGRVSSPLH
>TRBJ2-7|TRBV7-2|10|-
ASSPTGYEQY
>TRBJ2-5|TRBV11-3|13|-
ASSLDPLAGETQY
>TRBJ1-5|TRBV2|10|-
ASSTGFQPQH
>TRBJ2-3|TRBV11-2|14|-
ASSTLLAGATDTQY
>TRBJ2-5|TRBV2|14|once
ASSEEGSGKGKTQY
>TRBJ2-3|TRBV18|15|few
ASSPPRTGRTPDTQY
>TRBJ2-7|TRBV19|12|-
ASSTDRGSYEQY
>TRBJ1-6|TRBV6-5|11|-
ASSYIAGQPLH
>TRBJ2-1|TRBV24-1|11|-
ATSRVWDNEQF
>TRBJ2-7|TRBV7-8|15|-
ASSLELAGVRSYEQY
>TRBJ1-1|TRBV30|12|-
AWSSGRLNTEAF
>TRBJ2-1|TRBV4-2|16|-
ASSQATGGLLAYNEQF
>TRBJ2-2|TRBV7-2|17|-
ASSPLGTSGRSNTGELF
>TRBJ2-3|TRBV9|14|-
ASSVELAGGRDTQY
>TRBJ2-1|TRBV6-1|12|-
ASSEGQGRNEQF
>TRBJ2-5|TRBV29-1|12|-
SASRGGLQETQY
>TRBJ2-2|TRBV9|12|-
ASSWRGDTGELF
>TRBJ2-7|TRBV11-3|9|-
ASSPGREQY
>TRBJ2-1|TRBV11-3|13|-
ASSLGLAGRNEQF
>TRBJ1-5|TRBV27|13|-
ASSSYYRERQPQH
>TRBJ2-1|TRBV4-2|14|-
ASSQAQGGGGNEQF
>TRBJ1-3|TRBV28|13|once
ASRPWTGTGNTIY
>TRBJ2-3|TRBV5-1|13|-
ASSLDGRKGDTQY
>TRBJ1-2|TRBV12-3/TRBV12-4|11|-
ASSLTGNWGYT
>TRBJ1-5|TRBV2|12|-
ASSEGQGFSAQH